One sample yielded the 2 T cell receptor beta chains listed below, sequenced in a study of T cell repertoires in cytomegalovirus infection. MiXCR was run by TCRdb on the reads, yielding one entry per CDR3 protein. This sample has 500,000 to 600,000 distinct CDR3 sequences; 16% occur once, and the top ten carry roughly 25%. The sequencing sample was made of CD8+ T cells from PBMCs. Receptors originate from a human donor in good health (CMV status not recorded). Some clones in this sample may be carry-over from other donors' samples.

This clonotype was recorded a few times. The chain combines TRBV19 with TRBJ2-2; D ambiguous. The CDR3 sequence is 13 residues long. The V and J ends lost 5 bases and 5 bases respectively, with 9 bases between them. The germline V gene has CDR1 LNHDA and CDR2 SQIVND (reference sequence). This CDR3 is CASSRLETGELFF. DNA for the CDR3: TGTGCCAGTAGTCGTCTCGAGACCGGGGAGCTGTTTTTT.

The rearrangement uses TRBV12-3 or TRBV12-4 and TRBJ2-3, with a tentative D call TRBD2 (5 bases). V gave up 0 bases and J gave up 8 bases, with 12 bases separating them. This CDR3 contains 14 residues. This CDR3 is CASSLARGQPTQYF. For the CDR3, the DNA is TGTGCCAGCAGTTTAGCCAGAGGGCAACCTACGCAGTATTTT.